A selection of T cell receptor beta chains follows, all from one sample in a study of T cells in Graves' hyperthyroidism and ophthalmopathy. TCRdb fed the multiplex PCR reads into MiXCR, producing one record per CDR3 protein. The sample lists about 640,000 distinct CDR3 sequences, less than 25% occurring once. Sequenced input: blood. These receptor sequences come from a man aged 30 to 39 with Graves' ophthalmopathy. CDR3s leave out the opening cysteine and the closing phenylalanine or tryptophan. D genes are given only for firm matches. Size is stated for part of the rows, as once, few or many counts, or as a class when the clone is expanded.

ASSTRTVGFYGYT,-,TRBV7-2,-
ASSEANFAYEQY,many,TRBV11-2,-
ASTYGTGDSYEQY,-,TRBV5-1,TRBD1
ASSESNRAEQF,few,TRBV10-1,-
ATSDRSRGVAGELF,-,TRBV24-1,-
ASSPMRTRNTGELF,-,TRBV2,TRBD2
ASSYSLLSSYNEQF,-,TRBV6-2/TRBV6-3,-
ASSFQSNTGELF,once,TRBV28,-
ASSQGAGVLAKNIQY,-,TRBV7-2,-
ASSSRQGVDYNEQF,few,TRBV7-9,TRBD1
ASSQQGMDQPQH,-,TRBV6-1,-
AISETADSPLH,-,TRBV10-3,-
ASSSPLREQY,many,TRBV28,-
ASSPGPSFTYEQY,-,TRBV28,-
ASSYIARHSYEQY,-,TRBV6-2/TRBV6-3,-
SVTTTSGRYNEQF,few,TRBV29-1,TRBD2
ASSPGTGGSYNEQF,many,TRBV7-9,TRBD1
ATSRLYRDTDYEQY,many,TRBV15,-
ASSHYRASSGYT,few,TRBV3-1,-
SARDPSDEIEQY,many,TRBV20-1,-
ASSLGIGTVGSLH,-,TRBV6-1,TRBD1
ASTESAGGRGELF,-,TRBV2,TRBD2
AISEGGLNEQF,-,TRBV10-3,-
SARDKSYEQY,-,TRBV20-1,-
ASGKYNSAYEQY,many,TRBV6-1,-
SVASRLANNEQF,-,TRBV29-1,TRBD2
AIDPRLGAPNEQF,-,TRBV10-3,-
ASSLAGTTGELF,few,TRBV7-9,-
ASRLTGANYGYT,many,TRBV28,TRBD1
AWSVLSGIIQY,-,TRBV30,-
SARDPGTESTEAF,many,TRBV20-1,TRBD1
SASIWGTDTQY,-,TRBV20-1,-
ASSLEGTDYGYT,many,TRBV5-1,-
ASSFMGQGQF,few,TRBV7-9,-
SAQTPGTDTQY,-,TRBV20-1,-
ASSVLGLESYNEQF,few,TRBV6-1,-
ATSVDSTGELF,few,TRBV24-1,-
ASSLGIGTEAF,many,TRBV5-1,-
ASSPRLGSTDTQY,few,TRBV9,-
ASSSGTLSRLTEAF,-,TRBV5-4,-
AWSFGTGNTIY,many,TRBV30,-
ASRRTGRSYEQY,many,TRBV12-3/TRBV12-4,TRBD1
ASESGYEQY,many,TRBV7-8,-
ASSGRDRDTQY,few,TRBV5-1,-
ASSEAPRARLFYEQY,few,TRBV6-1,-
ASSLAGSVNQPQH,-,TRBV7-2,-
ASSPQGRGQPQH,many,TRBV27,-
ASKTAEFEQF,many,TRBV2,-
SVNPGGVGTGELF,-,TRBV29-1,-
ASSYITGSGANVLT,few,TRBV6-5,-
ASSSSTTWDNQETQY,-,TRBV7-6,-
AIVPDRDFYEQY,few,TRBV7-3,TRBD1
ASSCRLAGGPGDTQY,few,TRBV11-2,TRBD2
ASSLVGVAGWQETQY,-,TRBV11-2,TRBD2
ASRRRVGGTGELF,few,TRBV28,-
ASSSHTPSGRQGNMYEQF,-,TRBV27,TRBD1
ASSNELRGNEQF,-,TRBV6-1,-
ASSATPGRNSPLH,-,TRBV6-1,-